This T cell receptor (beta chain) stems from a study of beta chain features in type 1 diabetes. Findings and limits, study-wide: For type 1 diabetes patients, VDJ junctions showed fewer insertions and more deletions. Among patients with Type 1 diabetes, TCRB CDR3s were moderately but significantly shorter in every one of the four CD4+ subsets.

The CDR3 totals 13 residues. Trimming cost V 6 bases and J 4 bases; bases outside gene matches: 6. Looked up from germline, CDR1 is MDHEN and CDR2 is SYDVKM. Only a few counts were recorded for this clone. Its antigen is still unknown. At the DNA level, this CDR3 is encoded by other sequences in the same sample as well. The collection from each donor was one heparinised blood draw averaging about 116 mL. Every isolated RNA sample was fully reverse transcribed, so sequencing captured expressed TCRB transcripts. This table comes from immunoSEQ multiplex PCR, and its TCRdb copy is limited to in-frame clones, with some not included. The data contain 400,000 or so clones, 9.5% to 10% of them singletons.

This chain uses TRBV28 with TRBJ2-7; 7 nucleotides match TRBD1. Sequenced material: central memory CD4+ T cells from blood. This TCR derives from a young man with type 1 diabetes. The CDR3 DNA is TGTGCCAGCAGACCGGGACAGACTTACGAGCAGTACTTC. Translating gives CASRPGQTYEQYF.